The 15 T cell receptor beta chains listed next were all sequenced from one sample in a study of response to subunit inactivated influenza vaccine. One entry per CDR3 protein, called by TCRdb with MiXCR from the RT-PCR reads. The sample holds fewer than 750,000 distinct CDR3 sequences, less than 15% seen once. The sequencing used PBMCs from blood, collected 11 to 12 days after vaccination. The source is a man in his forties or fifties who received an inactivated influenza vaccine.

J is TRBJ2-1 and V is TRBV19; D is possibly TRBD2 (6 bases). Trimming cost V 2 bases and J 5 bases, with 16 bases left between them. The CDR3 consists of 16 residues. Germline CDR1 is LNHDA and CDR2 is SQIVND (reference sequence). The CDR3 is CASSISGSAPHNEQFF. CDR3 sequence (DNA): TGTGCCAGTAGTATAAGCGGGTCGGCCCCCCACAATGAGCAGTTCTTC.

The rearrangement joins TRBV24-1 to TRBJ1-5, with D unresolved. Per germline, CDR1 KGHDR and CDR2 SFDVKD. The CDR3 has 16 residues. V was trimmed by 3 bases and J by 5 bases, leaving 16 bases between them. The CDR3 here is CATSDPSMGLHQPQHF. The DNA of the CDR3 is TGTGCCACCAGTGATCCTTCCATGGGGTTACATCAGCCCCAGCATTTT.

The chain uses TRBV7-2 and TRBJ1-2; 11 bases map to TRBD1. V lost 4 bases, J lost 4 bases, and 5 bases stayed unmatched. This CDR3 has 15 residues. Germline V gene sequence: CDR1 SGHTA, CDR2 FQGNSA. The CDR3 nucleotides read TGTGCCAGCAGCTGGGACAGGGGGGCTACCTATGGCTACACCTTC. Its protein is CASSWDRGATYGYTF.

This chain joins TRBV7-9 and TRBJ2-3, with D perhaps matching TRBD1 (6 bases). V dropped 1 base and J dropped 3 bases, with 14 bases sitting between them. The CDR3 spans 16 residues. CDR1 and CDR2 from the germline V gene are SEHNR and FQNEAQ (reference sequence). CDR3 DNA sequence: TGTGCCAGCAGCTTAGATCCCAGGGGAAGGACAGATACGCAGTATTTT. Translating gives CASSLDPRGRTDTQYF.

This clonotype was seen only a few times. As DNA, the CDR3 is TGTGCCAGCAGTCAAATCTTTAGAAGCACAGATACGCAGTATTTT. It is translated as CASSQIFRSTDTQYF. This rearrangement joins TRBV28 to TRBJ2-3; no reliable D call. V lost 5 bases and J lost 0, with 12 bases in between. The CDR3 runs to 15 residues. CDR1 and CDR2 (germline): MDHEN, SYDVKM.

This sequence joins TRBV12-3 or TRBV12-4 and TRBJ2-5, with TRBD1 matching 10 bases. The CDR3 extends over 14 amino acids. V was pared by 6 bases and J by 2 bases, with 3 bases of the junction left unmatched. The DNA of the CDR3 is TGTGCCAGCAGATGGGGACAGGGGCAAGAGACCCAGTACTTC. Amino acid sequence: CASRWGQGQETQYF.

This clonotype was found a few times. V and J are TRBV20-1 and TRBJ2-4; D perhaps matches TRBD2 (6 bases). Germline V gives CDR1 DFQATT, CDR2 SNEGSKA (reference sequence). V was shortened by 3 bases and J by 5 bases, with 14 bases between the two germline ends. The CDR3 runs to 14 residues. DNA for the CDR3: TGCAGTGCTAGTCCTAGCGCCTTGGAAAACATTCAGTACTTC. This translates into CSASPSALENIQYF.

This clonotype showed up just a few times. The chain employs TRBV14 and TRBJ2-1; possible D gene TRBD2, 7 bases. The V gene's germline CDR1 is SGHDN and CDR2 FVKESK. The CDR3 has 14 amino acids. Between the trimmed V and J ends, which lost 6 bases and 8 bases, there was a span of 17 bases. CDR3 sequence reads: CASRPAGAGDEQFF. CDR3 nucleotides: TGTGCCAGCAGACCGGCGGGAGCAGGGGATGAGCAGTTCTTC.

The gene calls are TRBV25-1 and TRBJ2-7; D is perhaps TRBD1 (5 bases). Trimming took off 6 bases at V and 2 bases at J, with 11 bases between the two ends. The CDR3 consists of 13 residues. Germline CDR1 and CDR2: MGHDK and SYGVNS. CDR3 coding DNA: TGTGCCAGCAGACAAACAGGAACCTACGAGCAGTACTTC. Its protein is CASRQTGTYEQYF.

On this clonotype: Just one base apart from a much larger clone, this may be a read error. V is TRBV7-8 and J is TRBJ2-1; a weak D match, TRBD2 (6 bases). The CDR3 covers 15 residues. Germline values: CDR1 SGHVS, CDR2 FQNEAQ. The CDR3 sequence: CASSLGGGMYNERFF. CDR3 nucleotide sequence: TGTGCCAGCAGCTTGGGCGGCGGGATGTACAATGAGCGGTTCTTC. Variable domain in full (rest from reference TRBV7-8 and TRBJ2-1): GAGVSQSPRYKVAKRGQDVALRCDPISGHVSLFWYQQALGQGPEFLTYFQNEAQLDKSGLPSDRFFAERPEGSVSTLKIQRTQQEDSAVYLCASSLGGGMYNERFFGPGTRLTVL.

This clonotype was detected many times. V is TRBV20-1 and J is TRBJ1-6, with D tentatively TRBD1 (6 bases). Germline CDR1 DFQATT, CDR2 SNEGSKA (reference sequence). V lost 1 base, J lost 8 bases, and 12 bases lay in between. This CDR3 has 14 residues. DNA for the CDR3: TGCAGTGCTAGAGGTGCAGGGGCTGATTCACCCCTCCACTTT. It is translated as CSARGAGADSPLHF.

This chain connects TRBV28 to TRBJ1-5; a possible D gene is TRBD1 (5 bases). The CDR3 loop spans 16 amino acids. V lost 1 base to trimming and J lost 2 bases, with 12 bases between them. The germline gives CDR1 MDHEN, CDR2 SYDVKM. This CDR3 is CASSLLGGAGNQPQHF. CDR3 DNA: TGTGCCAGCAGTTTATTAGGAGGGGCAGGCAATCAGCCCCAGCATTTT.

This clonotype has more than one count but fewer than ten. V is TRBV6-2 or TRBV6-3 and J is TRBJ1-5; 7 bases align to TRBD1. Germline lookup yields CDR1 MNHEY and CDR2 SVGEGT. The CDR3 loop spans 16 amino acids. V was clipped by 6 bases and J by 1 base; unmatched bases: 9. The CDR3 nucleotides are TGTGCCAGCAGCGATCCAGGGGGGACCAGCAATCAGCCCCAGCATTTT. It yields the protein CASSDPGGTSNQPQHF.

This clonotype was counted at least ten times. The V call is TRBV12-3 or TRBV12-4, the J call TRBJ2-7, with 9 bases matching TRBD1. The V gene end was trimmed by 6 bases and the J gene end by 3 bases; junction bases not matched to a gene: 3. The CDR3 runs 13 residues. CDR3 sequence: CASRETGGYEQYF. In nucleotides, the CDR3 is TGTGCCAGCAGGGAGACAGGGGGCTACGAGCAGTACTTC.

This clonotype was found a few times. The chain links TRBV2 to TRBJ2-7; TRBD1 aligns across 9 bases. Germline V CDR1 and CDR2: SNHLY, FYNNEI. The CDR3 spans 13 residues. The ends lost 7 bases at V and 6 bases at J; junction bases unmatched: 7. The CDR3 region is CASIFTGGLEQYF. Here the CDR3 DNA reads TGTGCCAGCATATTTACAGGGGGCCTCGAGCAGTACTTC.